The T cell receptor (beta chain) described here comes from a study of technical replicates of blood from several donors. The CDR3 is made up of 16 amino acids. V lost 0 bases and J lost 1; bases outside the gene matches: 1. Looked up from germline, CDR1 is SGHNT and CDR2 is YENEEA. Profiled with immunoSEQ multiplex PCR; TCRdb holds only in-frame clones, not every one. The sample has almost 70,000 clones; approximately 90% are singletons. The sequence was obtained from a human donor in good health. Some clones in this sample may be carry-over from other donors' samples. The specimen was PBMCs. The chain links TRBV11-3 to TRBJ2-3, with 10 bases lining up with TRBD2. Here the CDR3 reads CASSLEGTSGTDTQYF. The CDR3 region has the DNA TGTGCCAGCAGCTTAGAGGGGACTAGCGGCACAGATACGCAGTATTTT.